One sample yielded the 20 T cell receptor beta chains listed below, sequenced in a study of T cells in Graves' hyperthyroidism and ophthalmopathy. What was amplified from RNA transcripts were TCR beta CDR3 regions. First-round RT-PCR of the TCR CDR3 relied on the HTBI primer set. In TCRdb, the multiplex PCR reads were re-called with MiXCR into one record per CDR3 protein. The top ten clones hold 3.5% to 4% of a sample with under 650,000 distinct CDR3 sequences, around 16% of them seen once. The sample comprised blood. All receptors derive from a woman aged 25 to 39 with Graves' hyperthyroidism.

This clonotype was seen ten or more times. V usage is TRBV29-1 and J usage is TRBJ2-7; D gene uncertain. Trimming shortened V by 3 bases and J by 1 base, and 4 bases separated the two germline ends. The CDR3 extends over 11 amino acids. Germline V gene data show CDR1 as SQVTM and CDR2 as ANQGSEA. In DNA, the CDR3 is TGCAGCGTTGACTCATCCTACGAGCAGTACTTC. This encodes CSVDSSYEQYF.

This clonotype was seen only a few times. The CDR3 DNA sequence: TGTGCCAGCAGCTTATATGAAAAACTGTTTTTT. Translating it yields CASSLYEKLFF. J is TRBJ1-4 and V is TRBV7-9; no clear D gene. The length of the CDR3 is 11 residues. V lost 2 bases to trimming and J lost 6 bases, with 1 base between them. Germline V gives CDR1 SEHNR, CDR2 FQNEAQ (reference sequence).

This clonotype has just a few counts. The germline gene is not matched at one end of the junction; a read error may be the cause. This sequence joins TRBV6-2 or TRBV6-3 and TRBJ2-1, with no clear D. Per germline, CDR1 MNHEY and CDR2 SVGEGT. The CDR3 sequence is 15 residues long. The chain's CDR3 is CASIYRRTSYNEQFF. The DNA of the CDR3 is TGTGCCAGCATTTACAGACGTACCTCCTACAATGAGCAGTTCTTC.

The rearrangement links TRBV19 to TRBJ1-1; 7 bases align to TRBD1. The CDR3 loop spans 15 amino acids. J was trimmed by 4 bases and V by 7 bases; bases with no gene match: 12. CDR1 is LNHDA and CDR2 is SQIVND in the germline V gene (reference sequence). The CDR3 protein is CASTHQRQGGTEAFF. The CDR3 DNA follows: TGTGCCAGTACCCATCAGCGACAGGGAGGCACTGAAGCTTTCTTT.

This clonotype was seen a few times. The chain joins TRBV20-1 to TRBJ2-5; 7 bases are a match to TRBD2. The CDR3 consists of 13 residues. Unmatched junction bases numbered 4, after V lost 5 bases and J lost 1 base. CDR1 and CDR2 (germline): DFQATT, SNEGSKA (reference sequence). The CDR3 region is CSAPSSGQETQYF. CDR3 DNA: TGCAGTGCTCCCTCTAGCGGCCAAGAGACCCAGTACTTC.

This clonotype was seen a few times. The V gene is TRBV9, the J gene TRBJ2-5; D may be TRBD2 (6 bases). This CDR3 contains 13 residues. Deletions cut 0 bases from V and 5 bases from J, with 8 bases between. Per the germline V gene, CDR1 is SGDLS and CDR2 is YYNGEE. For the CDR3, the DNA is TGTGCCAGCAGCGTAGGGACTATCGAGACCCAGTACTTC. Amino acid sequence: CASSVGTIETQYF.

This clonotype was observed many times. This chain uses TRBV7-9 with TRBJ2-7; TRBD1 might be the D (6 bases). The CDR3 spans 12 residues. The V gene's germline CDR1 is SEHNR and CDR2 FQNEAQ (reference sequence). V was clipped by 5 bases and J by 4 bases, with 9 bases between them. This CDR3 is CASSGQPYEQYF. Written as DNA, the CDR3 is TGTGCCAGCAGCGGACAGCCGTACGAGCAGTACTTC.

This clonotype was found many times. The J gene is TRBJ2-1, the V gene TRBV7-2; 7 bases line up with TRBD2. The CDR3 is 17 amino acids. Losses at the gene ends were 4 bases for V and 0 bases for J; bases not matched to a gene: 9. Germline assignment: CDR1 SGHTA and CDR2 FQGNSA. CDR3 DNA sequence: TGTGCCAGCAGCTACCCTAGCGGCACTAGCTCCTACAATGAGCAGTTCTTC. Encoded protein: CASSYPSGTSSYNEQFF.

The chain carries TRBV7-2 and TRBJ2-1; 10 bases match TRBD2. Germline lookup yields CDR1 SGHTA and CDR2 FQGNSA. The length of the CDR3 is 15 residues. Trimming removed 4 bases from V and 8 bases from J; junction bases left unmatched: 8. The CDR3 DNA follows: TGTGCCAGCAGCTATATAGCGGGAGGTGGGGATGAGCAGTTCTTC. This sequence encodes CASSYIAGGGDEQFF.

This clonotype was seen repeatedly, ten times or more. The J gene is TRBJ2-7, the V gene TRBV9; 9 nucleotides align to TRBD2. The CDR3 spans 16 residues. The trim removed 0 bases at V and 2 bases at J, leaving 6 bases unmatched. Germline values: CDR1 SGDLS, CDR2 YYNGEE. The CDR3 nucleotides read TGTGCCAGCAGCGTAGTATCGACTAGCGGTCCCTACGAGCAGTACTTC. Amino acid sequence: CASSVVSTSGPYEQYF.

Of note for this clonotype: A much larger clone sits a single nucleotide away, making a read error possible. The rearrangement links TRBV5-6 to TRBJ2-5, with TRBD2 matching over 9 bases. The germline CDR1 and CDR2 sequences are SGHDT and YYEEEE. This CDR3 region has 13 residues. Germline trimming cut 4 bases from V and 3 bases from J; bases unmatched to any gene: 1. The CDR3: CASSVAGEETQYF. The DNA of the CDR3 is TGTGCCAGCAGCGTAGCGGGAGAAGAGACCCAGTACTTC.

V and J are TRBV19 and TRBJ1-5; D is uncertain. The CDR3 loop spans 16 amino acids. The germline V and J ends were trimmed by 3 bases and 2 bases, with 14 bases remaining between them. The germline V gene has CDR1 LNHDA and CDR2 SQIVND (reference sequence). CDR3 residues: CASSIGSPLGNQPQHF. DNA for the CDR3: TGTGCCAGTAGTATCGGCAGCCCCTTGGGCAATCAGCCCCAGCATTTT.

The chain is built from TRBV6-1 and TRBJ1-2, with D possibly matching TRBD1 (5 bases). V dropped 6 bases and J dropped 4 bases, with 18 bases sitting between them. The germline V gene has CDR1 MNHNS and CDR2 SASEGT. The CDR3 is made up of 15 amino acids. Here the CDR3 DNA reads TGTGCCAGCAGCCTCCGGGGAGGGGACGTCTATGGCTACACCTTC. It yields the protein CASSLRGGDVYGYTF.

This clonotype was observed many times. J is TRBJ2-3 and V is TRBV28; D remains unclear. Germline V gene lookup returns CDR1 MDHEN and CDR2 SYDVKM. The CDR3 is 15 residues long. Trimming took 6 bases from V and 2 from J, leaving 15 bases between them. The CDR3 sequence: CASSPSGPYTDTQYF. In nucleotides, the CDR3 is TGTGCCAGCAGCCCATCCGGGCCCTACACAGATACGCAGTATTTT.

Many counts were recorded for this clonotype. The chain combines TRBV5-6 with TRBJ2-7; possible D gene TRBD2, 5 bases. The CDR3 is 16 residues long. Trimming shortened V by 3 bases and J by 4 bases, and 20 bases separated the two germline ends. Germline assignment: CDR1 SGHDT and CDR2 YYEEEE. CDR3 coding DNA: TGTGCCAGCAGCTCCGGCCCTCGAGGGAGTCAATACGAGCAGTACTTC. Translation: CASSSGPRGSQYEQYF.

This clonotype was observed a handful of times. J is TRBJ2-5 and V is TRBV28; 15 positions agree with TRBD2. J lost 5 bases, V lost 5 bases, and 12 bases had no gene match. This CDR3 comprises 18 residues. In germline, CDR1 is MDHEN, CDR2 SYDVKM. The CDR3 reads CASSLPGLAGGRRETQYF. Here the CDR3 DNA reads TGTGCCAGCAGTCTCCCGGGACTAGCGGGAGGCCGGAGGGAGACCCAGTACTTC.

This clonotype has at least ten counts. The chain links TRBV6-1 to TRBJ1-1, with 10 bases lining up with TRBD1. Germline V gene data show CDR1 as MNHNS and CDR2 as SASEGT. V lost 4 bases and J lost 4; bases outside the gene matches: 15. The CDR3 totals 18 residues. The CDR3 nucleotides read TGTGCCAGCAGTGCCACCTGGGGGACAGGGGCCAGAAGCACTGAAGCTTTCTTT. Translation: CASSATWGTGARSTEAFF.

This clonotype was picked up many times. The genes are TRBV20-1 and TRBJ2-2; 11 bases fit TRBD2. This CDR3 is built from 14 residues. With V trimmed by 6 bases and J by 7 bases, 7 bases remained unmatched. Germline CDR1 is DFQATT and CDR2 is SNEGSKA (reference sequence). CDR3 nucleotides: TGCAGTGCGCCCGGGACTAGCGGAGTCGGGGAGCTGTTTTTT. As protein: CSAPGTSGVGELFF.

The genes are TRBV12-3 or TRBV12-4 and TRBJ1-4; possible D gene TRBD1, 6 bases. The CDR3 runs to 13 residues. V dropped 6 bases and J dropped 3 bases, with 8 bases sitting between them. The CDR3 bases are TGTGCCAGCAGGGGACAACCTAATGAAAAACTGTTTTTT. Encoded protein: CASRGQPNEKLFF.

This clonotype showed up just a few times. The chain couples TRBV2 to TRBJ2-5; 9 positions agree with TRBD2. Unmatched junction bases numbered 6, after V lost 6 bases and J lost 4 bases. The length of the CDR3 is 14 residues. Germline-derived CDR1 and CDR2 are SNHLY and FYNNEI. The CDR3 spells CASSAGGPGETQYF. The CDR3 region has the DNA TGTGCCAGCAGCGCGGGAGGGCCGGGAGAGACCCAGTACTTC.